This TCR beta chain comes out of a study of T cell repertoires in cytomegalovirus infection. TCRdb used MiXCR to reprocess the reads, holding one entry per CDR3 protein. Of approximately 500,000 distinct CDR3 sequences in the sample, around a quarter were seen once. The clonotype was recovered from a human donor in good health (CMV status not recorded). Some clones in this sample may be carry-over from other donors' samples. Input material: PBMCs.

The CDR3 sequence is CASSEEASGYNEQFF. The CDR3, as DNA: TGTGCCAGCAGTGAAGAGGCTAGCGGATACAATGAGCAGTTCTTC. The chain recombines TRBV2 with TRBJ2-1, with 7 bases aligning to TRBD2. J lost 4 bases, V lost 1 base, and 4 bases had no gene match. Germline assignment: CDR1 SNHLY and CDR2 FYNNEI. This CDR3 contains 15 residues.